One sample yielded the 2 T cell receptor beta chains listed below, sequenced in a study of blood T cell repertoires in COVID-19. Method: immunoSEQ multiplex PCR; TCRdb's copy keeps in-frame clones and lacks some. This table holds about 180,000 clones, over 75% found once. Sequencing input: peripheral blood. Receptors were obtained from a man aged 60 to 69 with acute or convalescent COVID-19.

The chain carries TRBV28 and TRBJ2-3, with 7 bases matching TRBD1. V lost 3 bases and J lost 1; bases outside the gene matches: 1. This CDR3 is 14 amino acids long. CDR1 and CDR2 from the germline V gene are MDHEN and SYDVKM. For the CDR3, the DNA is TGTGCCAGCAGTTTGACAGGGCGCACAGATACGCAGTATTTT. Translation: CASSLTGRTDTQYF. Using reference TRBV28 and TRBJ2-3 for the parts outside the CDR3, the full variable domain is DVKVTQSSRYLVKRTGEKVFLECVQDMDHENMFWYRQDPGLGLRLIYFSYDVKMKEKGDIPEGYSVSREKKERFSLILESASTNQTSMYLCASSLTGRTDTQYFGPGTRLTVL.

The rearrangement links TRBV30 to TRBJ2-7, with 7 positions matching TRBD2. V was clipped by 2 bases and J by 6 bases; unmatched bases: 4. This CDR3 is 12 amino acids long. CDR1 and CDR2 (germline): GTSNPN, SVGIG (reference sequence). The CDR3 spells CAWSLGRAEQYF. For the CDR3, the DNA is TGTGCCTGGAGTCTGGGGAGGGCCGAGCAGTACTTC. Complete variable domain (other parts from reference TRBV30 and TRBJ2-7): SQTIHQWPATLVQPVGSPLSLECTVEGTSNPNLYWYRQAAGRGLQLLFYSVGIGQISSEVPQNLSASRPQDRQFILSSKKLLLSDSGFYLCAWSLGRAEQYFGPGTRLTVT.